The clone carrying this T cell receptor beta chain showed up just a few times. This specimen belongs to a study of cytomegalovirus exposure and HLA in healthy donors. Assay: immunoSEQ multiplex PCR; the TCRdb copy retains only in-frame clones and omits some. The sample lists approximately 160,000 clones, about 90% seen once, with 4.5% to 7% in the top ten. This CDR3 is 20 amino acids long. V was clipped by 0 bases and J by 3 bases; unmatched bases: 16. The receptor comes from a woman aged 25 to 39 in good health and CMV-seronegative. The chain combines TRBV5-3 with TRBJ2-7; 12 bases are a match to TRBD2. TRBV5-3 is marked as an open reading frame, function uncertain. The source material was PBMCs. The CDR3 DNA reads TGTGCCAGAAGCTTGGGATGGGCGCTAGCGGGGGGGTCGTGTCTCTACGAGCAGTACTTC. Protein: CARSLGWALAGGSCLYEQYF.